This T cell receptor beta chain comes out of a study of blood T cell repertoires in COVID-19. Generated by immunoSEQ multiplex PCR, the TCRdb table keeps only in-frame clones and is missing some. The sample yields 60,000 to 75,000 clones, 87% seen once. The CDR3 contains 15 residues. Germline-derived CDR1 and CDR2 are MNHEY and SVGEGT. V gave up 2 bases and J gave up 4 bases, with 13 bases separating them. The rearrangement joins TRBV6-2 or TRBV6-3 to TRBJ2-3; D possibly corresponds to TRBD2 (7 bases). Sequences were obtained from peripheral blood. This sequence was found in a woman between 50 and 59 years old with COVID-19, enrolled during active disease. Here the CDR3 DNA reads TGTGCCAGCAGTTACCGGGGGGCCCCGGCAGATACGCAGTATTTT. It specifies CASSYRGAPADTQYF.